Reported below is one T cell receptor (beta chain). Its antigen is still unknown. Base qualities were left out, and no much larger clone turns up one base away. This entry is derived from a study of control samples from healthy donors and cancer patients (dated by TCRdb to 2020 to 2021). The library was obtained by the immunoSEQ multiplex PCR assay. TCRdb carries this immuneACCESS record with in-frame sequences only. Its versions omit some clonotypes, under half of them owing to an unresolved V gene in the studies checked, with the rest unexplained. The table for this sample lists 100,000 to 150,000 clones; around 90% of them were counted only once. The top ten clonotypes cover less than 6% of the sample. The sample consisted of blood. This TCR derives from a man aged 18 to 29 in good health.

CDR3 reads: CASSFWDQPQHF. Here is the DNA: TGTGCCAGCAGCTTCTGGGATCAGCCCCAGCATTTT. The V and J genes are TRBV7-9 and TRBJ1-5, with the D gene too uncertain to name. CDR1 and CDR2, looked up from the germline V gene (reference sequence), are SEHNR and FQNEAQ. The CDR3 measures 12 amino acids from cysteine to phenylalanine. The CDR3 DNA has 36 bases and is translated from base 1. The germline ends are 5 bases apart after V is trimmed by 3 bases and J by 5 bases.